What follows describes a single TCR beta chain. This clone was counted a single time. Its cognate antigen has yet to be identified. Base quality data are lacking; no much larger clone is found one base away. The cohort was made up of around 720 healthy bone marrow donors. Cohort members were all nominally healthy when sampled, although unrecorded immune exposures were likely present. Of the approximately 700 cohort members, 250 to 300 had positive CMV serostatus and 350 to 450 had negative CMV serostatus, and CMV serostatus was not recorded for the donor. A peripheral blood sample was provided by each donor, and peripheral blood mononuclear cells were used for TCR beta sequencing. The Qiagen DNeasy Blood Extraction Kit was used to extract genomic DNA from the blood cell samples. Library preparation was by the immunoSEQ multiplex PCR assay. For the multiplex PCR, a mixture combining 60 forward primers for TCR Vbeta segments and 13 reverse primers for TCR Jbeta segments was used. Amplification of the CDR3 region of rearranged TCR beta genes was performed with a multiplex PCR assay on genomic DNA. The amplified TCR beta libraries were sequenced on the Illumina HiSeq System as 87-base-pair reads. The authors' pipeline ran thus. A later analysis counted tens of millions of unique TCR beta chains across the 640 or so repertoires, and some 11 million of these chains were shared by at least two donors. To remove PCR and sequencing errors, raw reads were error-corrected and collapsed into unique sequences using a nearest-neighbor algorithm that merged closely related sequences. Alignment of CDR3 sequences to IMGT reference sequences was used to assign V, D and J gene segments. For a sequence to be retained, a match of at least six nucleotides to both a V gene segment and a J gene segment was required. A rearrangement counted as productive if the CDR3 had no stop codons and remained in frame with V and J, and every other rearrangement counted as non-productive. CDR3 was defined according to IMGT convention as the region running from the second conserved V-encoded cysteine to the conserved J-encoded phenylalanine. In an earlier analysis of 500 to 650 of the donors, sequences lacking an unambiguous match to a single V gene segment were excluded. An earlier analysis of several hundred of the donors classified V segments as functional when productive rearrangements were above 56.7% and as segregating when the standard deviation between donors was above 5%. A statistical classification framework was developed to diagnose cytomegalovirus status using the catalog of TCR beta chain sequences. A later analysis assigned V and J genes by comparing TCR nucleotide sequences with IMGT/GENE-DB human TR gene sequences. Using the TCRdist pipeline, a later analysis assigned CDR3 sequences along with most-parsimonious VDJ recombination scenarios. In a later analysis, every TCR beta chain was defined by the combination of its CDR3 amino acid sequence and its V-gene family, and reads without a unique V-gene family were dropped. A later analysis removed 500 to 600 highly shared, low-generation-probability nucleotide sequences to deal with suspected cross-contamination and a sequencing artifact. A later analysis calculated a clonal expansion index for each public chain from normalized within-repertoire ranks of inferred template counts. In a later analysis, generation probabilities were computed using a VDJ recombination model fitted to out-of-frame rearrangements, and the results were checked against IGoR. In a later analysis, TCR-TCR, TCR-HLA and TCR-CMV co-occurrence was scored with hypergeometric tests, and a repertoire-size bias correction was applied to TCR pairs. False discovery rates were estimated in a later analysis by permuting HLA or CMV assignments 20 times. A later analysis grouped co-occurring TCRs with DBSCAN, adding TCRdist sequence similarity when clustering within HLA-allele-positive subsets. For co-occurrence clustering, repertoires with fewer than 30,000 or more than 120,000 public chains were excluded, along with about five repertoires with anomalous nucleotide sharing. TCRdb provides this immuneACCESS table in a form limited to in-frame rearrangements. Some clones are lacking; in checked studies, under half of them reflect an unresolved V gene, and why the rest are absent is not known. V, J and clone size reflect that table, while D and trimming were determined from the DNA. The sample table records some 130,000 clones; around three quarters of these occur just once. The ten largest clones take up about 4.3% of the sample.

The germline V gene sets CDR1 to SNHLY and CDR2 to FYNNEI. Reading from cysteine to phenylalanine, the CDR3 counts 14 amino acids. The DNA shown is the 42-base CDR3, in frame from base 1. V is shortened by 6 bases, J by 7 bases, and the region joining them spans 15 bases. This entry belongs to a study of cytomegalovirus exposure and HLA in healthy donors (dated by TCRdb to about 2017). Study-level background: In an earlier analysis of several hundred of the donors, 250 to 350 Gb of sequence data and about 110 million unique TCR beta sequences from roughly 200 million T cells were reported. Around 320 gigabases of sequencing data and 78 million or so unique TCR sequences were included in an early release covering several hundred HLA-typed donors. The genetic ancestry cluster associated with self-reported Caucasian donors included 65% to 90% of the approximately 430 genotyped donors. The study aimed to test whether cataloging public T cell receptors could reveal signatures of past pathogen exposure. The study profiled the T cell repertoires of hundreds of subjects by immunosequencing and related them to cytomegalovirus serostatus. In addition to the first cohort of about 650 subjects, a separate validation cohort of 130 or so different subjects was used. The study combined high-throughput TCR immunosequencing, statistical association of individual TCRs with disease status, and machine learning to predict cytomegalovirus infection status. To study patterns of TCR occurrence, a later analysis re-analyzed previously published TCR beta repertoires from 650 to 750 donors and added high-resolution HLA genotyping. In the later analysis, no new phenotypic data were used to find candidate immune exposures; instead, reliance was placed on TCR beta sequences and their occurrence across donors. In an earlier analysis of roughly 580 of the donors, high-throughput TCR beta sequencing was used to judge whether each TCR beta V gene segment behaved as functional or pseudogenic. Donor age, sex, ethnicity and CMV serostatus were collected together with the repertoire data. A later genetic analysis used genome-wide SNP genotypes for about 55% of the 666 donors, treating that subset as a discovery cohort. Every discovery cohort repertoire had been produced on one sequencing platform. HLA typing covered class I and class II loci at four-digit resolution. Typing coverage varied by locus: roughly 620-630 donors for A, B, C, DRB1 and DQB1; more than 500 for DQA1; approximately 570 for DPA1; roughly 450 for DPB1. Five DR-DQ haplotypes were handled as single units for association and clustering, since linkage in the cohort was strong. Across 398 genotyped donors of the cohort, an average of about 250,000 unique TCR beta nucleotide sequences per donor were sequenced, and 15% to 20% of those sequences were non-productive. Results the study describes overall, beyond this receptor: A cluster of highly shared sequence variants was judged likely to be a technical artifact of the sequencing pipeline. According to a later genetic analysis, donors in an Asian-associated ancestry cluster had fewer N-insertions in productive TCRs than the approximately 690-donor mean. Several of the top co-occurrence clusters appeared to be linked to parvovirus B19, influenza, CMV and Epstein-Barr virus, according to a later analysis. A later analysis found that most CMV-associated TCR beta chains appeared HLA-restricted, with HLA associations seemingly driven largely by CMV exposure. A later analysis found that TCR association rates varied across HLA loci, with DRB1 alleles showing the most associated TCRs and HLA-C alleles the fewest. Roughly uniform sequencing depth across donors was assumed in presence/absence analyses, although this assumption may not hold. Cytomegalovirus status was reported to be diagnosed by the classifier with high specificity and sensitivity in both the original and validation cohorts. Some IMGT-functional V segments, including TRBV6-2 and TRBV6-3, could not be told apart with the 87-base-pair reads, so those segments were excluded. Broadly in line with IMGT annotations, most TCR beta V segments showed up in productive rearrangements about 87% or about 30% of the time in an earlier analysis of about 500 of the donors. When HLA alleles, especially DR and DQ, strongly co-occurred, attributing TCR associations to individual alleles was difficult. At a false discovery rate of 0.05, a later analysis linked 15,000 to 20,000 TCR beta sequences to specific HLA alleles. Most TCR sequences were observed very rarely across donors, whereas some public TCRs were present in many individuals. In a later genetic analysis, a missense DCLRE1C variant was associated with V-gene and J-gene trimming of TCR beta chains, and the association was replicated in an independent cohort. A total of some 180 TCR beta chains were listed by the study as associated with cytomegalovirus. According to the authors, the approach could potentially be generalized to other disease states and immunological phenotypes. The earlier analysis of approximately 560 of the donors excluded 15 to 20 rarely observed V segments, including chromosome 9 orphons, because counts were too low. The cohort was sequenced for TCR beta chains only, and without alpha or paired-chain data the features that could be detected were limited. Because HLA typing was unavailable for some donors at each locus, only the typed subset was used in association tests. CMV serostatus was the only immune exposure information available for the cohort. Linkage disequilibrium might explain the correlated functional status among segregating V segments, but an unknown experimental factor could not be excluded. Three of the identified cytomegalovirus-associated TCR beta chains were confirmed in vitro to be specific for cytomegalovirus antigens. A further reported finding was that TCR beta sequences accurately predicted the HLA-A and HLA-B alleles for most subjects in the first cohort. In a later analysis, HLA-associated TCR beta chains were found to be more clonally expanded and to have lower generation probabilities than equally common non-associated chains.

The material sequenced was PBMCs. Rearrangement joined TRBV2 to TRBJ2-2; TRBD1 is possibly the D segment (5 matching bases). The receptor comes from a man under 40 in good health. This receptor carries the CDR3 CASSPLRQGGELFF. The DNA reads TGTGCCAGCAGCCCTCTCCGCCAGGGCGGGGAGCTGTTTTTT.